These 12 T cell receptor beta chains came from one sample sequenced in a study of T cell clonotyping in hematopoietic cell transplantation. Clones were sequenced by immunoSEQ multiplex PCR, and TCRdb holds only the in-frame ones, with some missing. Of some 30,000 clones in the sample, roughly 92% were seen once. Specimen: PBMCs, collected 100 days after allogeneic stem cell transplant. The receptors come from a female patient aged 45-60 years who had an allogeneic stem cell transplant from a related donor, so the T cells may come from the graft donor. Some clones in this sample may be carry-over from other donors' samples.

The V gene is TRBV6-1, the J gene TRBJ2-7; D perhaps matches TRBD1 (5 bases). Trimming removed 3 bases at V and 7 bases at J, with 16 bases between. The CDR3 loop spans 14 amino acids. CDR1 is MNHNS and CDR2 is SASEGT in the germline V gene. CDR3 loop: CASSENRSLGEQYF. CDR3 sequence (DNA): TGTGCCAGCAGTGAGAACAGGAGTCTGGGGGAGCAGTACTTC.

This clone has only one observation. The chain has TRBV6-5 and TRBJ1-1, with 9 bases that match TRBD1. The CDR3 contains 14 residues. Trimming removed 2 bases from V and 10 bases from J; junction bases left unmatched: 8. Per the germline V gene, CDR1 is MNHEY and CDR2 is SVGAGI. The CDR3 spells CASSYPGQGLGAFF. The CDR3, as DNA: TGTGCCAGCAGTTACCCCGGACAGGGGTTGGGAGCTTTCTTT.

V usage is TRBV7-6 and J usage is TRBJ1-1; 7 nucleotides align to TRBD1. J was trimmed by 4 bases and V by 6 bases; bases with no gene match: 5. The CDR3 contains 13 residues. The V gene's germline CDR1 is SGHVS and CDR2 FNYEAQ. The CDR3 is CASSPGQVTEAFF. The CDR3 nucleotides are TGTGCCAGCAGTCCCGGACAGGTCACTGAAGCTTTCTTT.

The chain uses TRBV5-1 and TRBJ2-7; D is undetermined. V dropped 4 bases and J dropped 0 bases, with 14 bases sitting between them. The CDR3 length is 15 residues. CDR1 SGHRS and CDR2 YFSETQ come from the germline V gene. DNA of the CDR3: TGCGCCAGCAGCCTCCCCCGTGGGCACTCCTACGAGCAGTACTTC. Protein sequence: CASSLPRGHSYEQYF.

V is TRBV29-1 and J is TRBJ2-1; D tentatively fits TRBD1 or TRBD2 (7 bases each). V gave up 0 bases and J gave up 1 base, with 16 bases separating them. The germline V gene encodes CDR1 SQVTM and CDR2 ANQGSEA. The CDR3 runs to 17 residues. In nucleotides, the CDR3 is TGCAGCGTTGAAGATAGGGCCCAGGGGGGGTCCTACAATGAGCAGTTCTTC. This sequence encodes CSVEDRAQGGSYNEQFF.

The chain combines TRBV5-6 with TRBJ2-5; D unresolved. Deletions cut 3 bases from V and 5 bases from J, with 14 bases between. The CDR3 consists of 14 residues. The germline gives CDR1 SGHDT, CDR2 YYEEEE. This chain's CDR3 is CASSSGTQWETQYF. DNA of the CDR3: TGTGCCAGCAGCTCCGGAACCCAATGGGAGACCCAGTACTTC.

The table lists this clone with a count of one. The chain combines TRBV14 with TRBJ2-3; TRBD2 might be the D (5 bases). Germline lookup yields CDR1 SGHDN and CDR2 FVKESK. V was clipped by 1 base and J by 0 bases, with 20 bases between them. The CDR3 is made up of 19 amino acids. The CDR3 spells CASSQGTWTDFFSTDTQYF. CDR3 nucleotides: TGTGCCAGCAGCCAAGGAACATGGACTGACTTCTTTAGCACAGATACGCAGTATTTT.

The chain combines TRBV29-1 with TRBJ1-5, with 10 bases aligning to TRBD1. V shed 6 bases, J shed 2 bases, and the junction held 4 bases outside the gene matches. Per germline, CDR1 SQVTM and CDR2 ANQGSEA. This CDR3 is built from 14 residues. The CDR3 nucleotides are TGCAGCGTAACCGGGACAGGGGGCAATCAGCCCCAGCATTTT. Protein product: CSVTGTGGNQPQHF.

This clone has a handful of counts. This chain joins TRBV5-6 and TRBJ2-3; D call uncertain. CDR1 SGHDT and CDR2 YYEEEE come from the germline V gene. The CDR3 spans 13 residues. Trimming removed 4 bases from V and 4 bases from J, with 10 bases in between. Here the CDR3 DNA reads TGTGCCAGCAGCAGGAACGAAGCAGATACGCAGTATTTT. Amino acids: CASSRNEADTQYF.

This clone was seen only once. The chain has TRBV6-5 and TRBJ1-4; a possible D gene is TRBD1 (6 bases). CDR1 is MNHEY and CDR2 is SVGAGI in the germline V gene. The CDR3 has 14 residues. Deletions cut 5 bases from V and 7 bases from J, with 14 bases between. This CDR3 is CASSVIRGGEKLFF. CDR3 bases: TGTGCCAGCAGTGTAATCAGGGGAGGTGAAAAACTGTTTTTT.

The chain links TRBV27 to TRBJ1-5; 8 bases match TRBD1. The CDR3 is made up of 16 amino acids. In germline, CDR1 is MNHEY, CDR2 SMNVEV (reference sequence). V gave up 5 bases and J gave up 2 bases; unmatched junction bases: 8. The CDR3 here is CASSPRGQVRNQPQHF. CDR3 sequence (DNA): TGTGCCAGCAGTCCTAGGGGACAGGTCCGCAATCAGCCCCAGCATTTT.

This clone appeared a few times. The V and J genes are TRBV10-3 and TRBJ2-7; no firm D call. V was shortened by 4 bases and J by 0 bases, with 10 bases between the two germline ends. CDR1 ENHRY and CDR2 SYGVKD come from the germline V gene. The CDR3 is 14 amino acids. In nucleotides, the CDR3 is TGTGCCATCAGTGGAATGTCGTACTCCTACGAGCAGTACTTC. Translating gives CAISGMSYSYEQYF.